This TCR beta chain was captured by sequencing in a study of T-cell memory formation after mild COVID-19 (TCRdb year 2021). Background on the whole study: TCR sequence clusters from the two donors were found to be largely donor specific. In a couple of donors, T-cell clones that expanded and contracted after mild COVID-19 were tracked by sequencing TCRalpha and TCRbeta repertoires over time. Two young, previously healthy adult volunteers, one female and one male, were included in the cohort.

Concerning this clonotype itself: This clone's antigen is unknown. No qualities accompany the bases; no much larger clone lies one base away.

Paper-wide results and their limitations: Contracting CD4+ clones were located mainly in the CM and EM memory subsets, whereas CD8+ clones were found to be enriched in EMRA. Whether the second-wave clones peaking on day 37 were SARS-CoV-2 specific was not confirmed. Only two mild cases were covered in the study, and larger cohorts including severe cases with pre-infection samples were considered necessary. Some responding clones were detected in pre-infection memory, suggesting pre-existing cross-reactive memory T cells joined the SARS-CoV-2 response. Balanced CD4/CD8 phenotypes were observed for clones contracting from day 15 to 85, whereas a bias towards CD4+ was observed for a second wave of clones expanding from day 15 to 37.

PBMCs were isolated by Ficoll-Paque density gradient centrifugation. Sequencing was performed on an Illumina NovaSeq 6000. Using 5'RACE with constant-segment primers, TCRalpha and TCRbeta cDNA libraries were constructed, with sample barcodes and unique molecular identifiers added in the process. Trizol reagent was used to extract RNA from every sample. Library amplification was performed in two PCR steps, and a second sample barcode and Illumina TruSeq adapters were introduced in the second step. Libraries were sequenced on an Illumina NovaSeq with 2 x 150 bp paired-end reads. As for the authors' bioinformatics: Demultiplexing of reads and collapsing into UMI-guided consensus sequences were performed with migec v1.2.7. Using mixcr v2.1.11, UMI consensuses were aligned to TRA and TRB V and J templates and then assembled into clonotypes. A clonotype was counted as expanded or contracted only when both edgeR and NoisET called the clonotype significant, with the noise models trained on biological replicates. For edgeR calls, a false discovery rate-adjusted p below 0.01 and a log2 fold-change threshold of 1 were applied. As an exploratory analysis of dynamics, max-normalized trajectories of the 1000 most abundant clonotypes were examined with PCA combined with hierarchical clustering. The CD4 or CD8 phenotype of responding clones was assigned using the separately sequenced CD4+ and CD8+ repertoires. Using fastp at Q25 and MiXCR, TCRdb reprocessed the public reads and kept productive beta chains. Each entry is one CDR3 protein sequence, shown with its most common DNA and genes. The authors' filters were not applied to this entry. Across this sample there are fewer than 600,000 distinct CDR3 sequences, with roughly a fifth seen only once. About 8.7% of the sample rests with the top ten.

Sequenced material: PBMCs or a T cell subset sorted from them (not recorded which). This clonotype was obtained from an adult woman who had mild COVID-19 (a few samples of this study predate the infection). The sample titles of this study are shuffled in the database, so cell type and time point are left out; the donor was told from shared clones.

The CDR3 region reads CASSLNRGYSGANVLTF. The DNA sequence is TGCGCCAGCAGCCTTAACCGGGGATACTCTGGGGCCAACGTCCTGACTTTC. The V and J genes are TRBV5-1 and TRBJ2-6; TRBD2 is possibly the D segment (5 matching bases). As encoded in the germline V gene, CDR1 is SGHRS while CDR2 is YFSETQ. Including the terminal cysteine and phenylalanine, the CDR3 comprises 17 residues. Only the CDR3 part of the read is kept: 51 bases, read in frame from the first base. Trimming removed 4 bases from V and 0 bases from J, leaving 14 bases between the germline ends.